What follows are 10 T cell receptor beta chains derived from one specimen sequenced in a study of blood T cell repertoires in COVID-19. Repertoires were generated with immunoSEQ multiplex PCR, while TCRdb's copy carries only in-frame clones and drops some. The sample consists of roughly 280,000 clones, approximately 90% of them appearing once. Material for sequencing was PBMCs or T cells enriched from blood (not recorded which). The receptors shown here come from a woman aged 25 to 45 with acute COVID-19.

The chain recombines TRBV11-1 with TRBJ2-3; the match to TRBD2 covers 10 bases. The CDR3 spans 16 residues. Trimming removed 5 bases from V and 0 bases from J; junction bases left unmatched: 5. Per germline, CDR1 SGHAT and CDR2 FQDESV (reference sequence). In nucleotides, the CDR3 is TGTGCCAGCAGCCGGATAGCGGGGGGTAGCACAGATACGCAGTATTTT. This encodes CASSRIAGGSTDTQYF.

The J gene is TRBJ1-4, the V gene TRBV19, with TRBD1 matching over 9 bases. CDR3 length equals 12 residues. Trimming at V came to 10 bases and at J to 6 bases, leaving 3 bases not matched to a gene. Germline V lookup: CDR1 LNHDA, CDR2 SQIVND (reference sequence). The CDR3 region has the DNA TGTGCCACGGACAGGGGAGATGAAAAACTGTTTTTT. Translating gives CATDRGDEKLFF.

CDR3 sequence: CASSQSTSLLNSPLHF. CDR3 DNA: TGTGCCAGCAGCCAATCGACAAGCCTCCTTAATTCACCCCTCCACTTT. The chain has TRBV3-1 (or the pseudogene TRBV3-2) and TRBJ1-6; D call uncertain. Germline CDR1 and CDR2: LGHDT and YNNKEL (reference sequence). Trimming took 2 bases from V and 6 from J, leaving 14 bases between them. This CDR3 is 16 amino acids long.

This clone came up once. The chain recombines TRBV4-1 with TRBJ2-7; TRBD2 aligns across 9 bases. The germline V gene encodes CDR1 MGHRA and CDR2 YSYEKL. With V trimmed by 3 bases and J by 7 bases, 16 bases remained unmatched. The CDR3 covers 17 residues. The DNA of the CDR3 is TGCGCCAGCAGCCACGAAAATCCGAAGGTAGCGGGAGTTGAGCAGTACTTC. It translates to CASSHENPKVAGVEQYF.

By sample fraction, this clone is medium-sized. The chain is built from TRBV28 and TRBJ2-6, with TRBD1 matching over 7 bases. The CDR3 is 17 amino acids. The V and J ends lost 7 bases and 1 base, in that order; junction bases with no gene match: 10. Germline CDR1 reads MDHEN; CDR2 reads SYDVKM. The CDR3 DNA follows: TGTGCCAGCACCCAACAGGGGAGTCATTCTGGGGCCAACGTCCTGACTTTC. Its translation is CASTQQGSHSGANVLTF.

The CDR3 DNA sequence: TGTGCCAGCTCACCGATTCCGGACACTGAAGCTTTCTTT. Its protein product is CASSPIPDTEAFF. V usage is TRBV18 and J usage is TRBJ1-1; D uncertain. With 3 bases removed from V and 3 bases from J, the gap between germline ends came to 8 bases. The germline gives CDR1 KGHSH, CDR2 LQKENI. This CDR3 has 13 residues.

The CDR3 bases are TGTGCCAGCAGCTGGGACAGGGGGCGCGAGCAGTACTTC. It yields the protein CASSWDRGREQYF. The chain couples TRBV7-9 to TRBJ2-7, with 12 bases matching TRBD1. This CDR3 contains 13 residues. CDR1 and CDR2 from the germline V gene are SEHNR and FQNEAQ (reference sequence). Trimming took 4 bases from V and 6 from J; bases not matched to a gene: 1.

The chain links TRBV4-1 to TRBJ2-5, with 11 nucleotides matching TRBD1. Unmatched junction bases numbered 8, after V lost 3 bases and J lost 2 bases. In germline, CDR1 is MGHRA, CDR2 YSYEKL. CDR3 length equals 17 residues. CDR3 nucleotides: TGCGCCAGCAGCCAGCAAACCGGGACAGGGGGACAAGAGACCCAGTACTTC. This gives the protein CASSQQTGTGGQETQYF.

This clone showed up just a few times. The chain recombines TRBV5-6 with TRBJ2-7; no clear D gene. V was trimmed by 3 bases and J by 0 bases, leaving 4 bases between them. CDR1 and CDR2 from the germline V gene are SGHDT and YYEEEE. CDR3 size: 12 residues. The CDR3, as DNA: TGTGCCAGCAGCTCGAGCTCCTACGAGCAGTACTTC. It specifies CASSSSSYEQYF.

This chain uses TRBV15 with TRBJ2-1, with D tentatively TRBD2 (6 bases). The CDR3 extends over 15 amino acids. V lost 5 bases, J lost 8 bases, and 19 bases lay in between. The germline gives CDR1 LNHNV, CDR2 YYDKDF (reference sequence). CDR3 region: CATSPRIAASDEQFF. CDR3 nucleotide sequence: TGTGCCACCAGCCCCCGGATAGCGGCAAGCGATGAGCAGTTCTTC.